The following is a TCR beta chain sequence with its context. The sample originates from a study of blood T cell repertoires in COVID-19. The CDR3 extends over 14 amino acids. The germline V gene has CDR1 MDHEN and CDR2 SYDVKM. V was shortened by 4 bases and J by 5 bases, with 14 bases between the two germline ends. Measured with immunoSEQ multiplex PCR; TCRdb has only the in-frame clones, and not every one. Among approximately 41,000 clones listed, around nine tenths were seen once. This TCR derives from a human donor in a cohort sampled during active COVID-19. The chain joins TRBV28 to TRBJ2-5; a weak D match, TRBD1 (6 bases). Sequenced input: peripheral blood. As DNA, the CDR3 is TGTGCCAGCAGTTCGAGGGGGAAAGGGGAGACCCAGTACTTC. Translation: CASSSRGKGETQYF.